This entry features one T cell receptor (beta chain) sequence. The junction does not match germline at one end; this may be a read error. This entry belongs to a study of blood T cell repertoires in COVID-19. Study-level information: The cDNA or gDNA used as material had been derived from T cells, B-cell-depleted T cells, or PBMCs.

Original data processing: The authors estimated nucleated cell counts from reference gene primer amplification. The method was immunoSEQ multiplex PCR; TCRdb's version includes in-frame clones alone and lacks a portion of them. V and J calls and clone size are copied from that table; D and trimming were computed from the DNA. The sample shows approximately 480,000 clones, approximately 89% of them seen only once. This CDR3 has 12 residues. The sample taken for sequencing was peripheral blood. The receptor comes from a young man with COVID-19, enrolled during active disease. The J gene is TRBJ2-7, the V gene TRBV12-3 or TRBV12-4, with D possibly TRBD1 on 6 matching bases. The CDR3, as DNA: TGTGCCACTTCGGACAGATCCTACGGGCAGTACTTC. Amino acid sequence: CATSDRSYGQYF.